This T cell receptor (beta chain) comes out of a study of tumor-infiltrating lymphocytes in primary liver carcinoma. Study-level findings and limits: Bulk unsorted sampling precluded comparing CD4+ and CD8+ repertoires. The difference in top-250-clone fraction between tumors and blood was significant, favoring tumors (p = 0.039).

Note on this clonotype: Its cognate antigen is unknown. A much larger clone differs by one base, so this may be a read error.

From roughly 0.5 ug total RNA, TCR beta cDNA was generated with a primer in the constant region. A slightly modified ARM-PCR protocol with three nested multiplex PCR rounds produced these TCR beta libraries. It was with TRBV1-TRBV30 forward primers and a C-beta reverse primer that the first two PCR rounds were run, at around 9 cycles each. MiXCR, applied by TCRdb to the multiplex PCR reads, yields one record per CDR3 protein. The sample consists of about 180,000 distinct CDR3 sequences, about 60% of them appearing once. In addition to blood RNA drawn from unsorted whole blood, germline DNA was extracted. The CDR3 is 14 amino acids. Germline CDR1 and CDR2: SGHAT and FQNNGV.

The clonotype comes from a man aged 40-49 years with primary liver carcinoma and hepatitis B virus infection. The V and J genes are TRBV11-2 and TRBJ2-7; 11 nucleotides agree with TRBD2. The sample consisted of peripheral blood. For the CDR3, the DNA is TGTGCCGGCAGCTTAGCGGGAGGGTACGGCGAGCAGTACTTC. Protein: CAGSLAGGYGEQYF.